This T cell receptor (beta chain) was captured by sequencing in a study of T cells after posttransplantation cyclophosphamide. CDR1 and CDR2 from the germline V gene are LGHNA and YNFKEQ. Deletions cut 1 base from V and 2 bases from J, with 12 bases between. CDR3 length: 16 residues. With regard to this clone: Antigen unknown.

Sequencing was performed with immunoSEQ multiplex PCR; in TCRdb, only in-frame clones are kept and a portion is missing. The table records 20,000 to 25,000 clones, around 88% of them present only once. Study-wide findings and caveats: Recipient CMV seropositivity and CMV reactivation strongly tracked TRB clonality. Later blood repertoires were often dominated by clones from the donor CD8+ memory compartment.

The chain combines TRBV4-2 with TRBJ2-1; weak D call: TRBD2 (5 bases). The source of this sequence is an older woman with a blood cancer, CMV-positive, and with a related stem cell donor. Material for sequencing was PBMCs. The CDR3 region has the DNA TGTGCCAGCAGCCAAGTGGGTCGGACTGCCTACAATGAGCAGTTCTTC. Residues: CASSQVGRTAYNEQFF.